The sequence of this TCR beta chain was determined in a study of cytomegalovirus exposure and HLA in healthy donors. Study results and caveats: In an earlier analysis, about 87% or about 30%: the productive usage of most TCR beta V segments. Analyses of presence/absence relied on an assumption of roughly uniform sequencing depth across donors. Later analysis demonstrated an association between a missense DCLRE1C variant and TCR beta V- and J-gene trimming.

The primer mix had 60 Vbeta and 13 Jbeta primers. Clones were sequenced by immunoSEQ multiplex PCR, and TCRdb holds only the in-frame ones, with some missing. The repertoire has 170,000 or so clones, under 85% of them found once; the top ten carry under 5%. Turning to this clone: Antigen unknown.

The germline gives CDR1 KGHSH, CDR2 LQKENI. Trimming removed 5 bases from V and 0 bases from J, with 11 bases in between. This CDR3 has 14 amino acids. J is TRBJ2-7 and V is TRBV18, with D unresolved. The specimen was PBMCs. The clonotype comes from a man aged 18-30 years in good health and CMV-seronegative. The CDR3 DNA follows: TGTGCCAGCTCATCCGAGAGTAACTCCTACGAGCAGTACTTC. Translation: CASSSESNSYEQYF.